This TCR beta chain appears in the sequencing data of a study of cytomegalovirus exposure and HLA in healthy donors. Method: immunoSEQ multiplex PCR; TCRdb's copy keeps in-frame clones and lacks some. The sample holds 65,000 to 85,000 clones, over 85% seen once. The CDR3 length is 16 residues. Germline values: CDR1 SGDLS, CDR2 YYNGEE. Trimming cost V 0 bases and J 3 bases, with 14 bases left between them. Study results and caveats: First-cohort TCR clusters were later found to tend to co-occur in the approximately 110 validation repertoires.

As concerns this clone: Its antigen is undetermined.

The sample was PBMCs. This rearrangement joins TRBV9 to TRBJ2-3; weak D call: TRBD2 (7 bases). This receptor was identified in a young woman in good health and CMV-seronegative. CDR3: CASSVDGGAITDTQYF. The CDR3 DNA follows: TGTGCCAGCAGCGTAGATGGGGGGGCCATAACAGATACGCAGTATTTT.